The T cell receptor beta chain under discussion was sequenced for a study of spatial heterogeneity in lung cancer. The study's findings and limits: Expanded alpha and beta TCR counts within tumors tracked tumor mutation counts.

The V gene lost 0 bases and the J gene lost 6 bases, with 10 bases spanning the gap. Per the germline V gene, CDR1 is SGHRS and CDR2 is YFSETQ. This CDR3 contains 14 residues. Details on this clonotype: Its specificity is unknown.

TCRdb called the 5' RACE reads again in MiXCR, with one record for every CDR3 protein. The sample consists of about 2,700 distinct CDR3 sequences, under 20% of them appearing once. Indicated time point: sample taken at primary tumor resection. The chain has TRBV5-1 and TRBJ2-1; TRBD2 is a possible D gene (5 bases). Material: lung tumor tissue, obtained at surgery. The sequence derives from a male donor with early-stage non-small cell lung cancer. CDR3 coding DNA: TGCGCCAGCAGCTTGGCGTCCACTAGCAATGAGCAGTTCTTC. Translating gives CASSLASTSNEQFF. The whole variable domain, filled in from reference TRBV5-1 and TRBJ2-1, reads KAGVTQTPRYLIKTRGQQVTLSCSPISGHRSVSWYQQTPGQGLQFLFEYFSETQRNKGNFPGRFSGRQFSNSRSEMNVSTLELGDSALYLCASSLASTSNEQFFGPGTRLTVL.